A selection of T cell receptor beta chains follows, all from one sample in a study of shared clonotypes between healthy human individuals. Sequenced by immunoSEQ multiplex PCR; TCRdb stores in-frame clones only, minus some. The data hold about 1 million clones, with around 78% observed a single time. Sequenced: memory CD4+ T cells from PBMCs. These TCRs come from a man aged 18 to 30 in good health. Some clones in this sample may be carry-over from other donors' samples. CDR3s include the opening cysteine and the closing phenylalanine or tryptophan. D genes are given only for firm matches. Not every row has a clone size; where given, it reads once, few, many or a size class.

D gene,clone size,J gene,V gene,CDR3 protein,CDR3 DNA
TRBD2,.,TRBJ2-7,TRBV7-2,CASSGAGGASYEQYF,TGTGCCAGCAGCGGAGCGGGGGGCGCATCCTACGAGCAGTACTTC
.,.,TRBJ2-6,TRBV6-5,CASLSSGANVLTF,TGTGCCAGCTTGTCCTCTGGGGCCAACGTCCTGACTTTC
.,.,TRBJ1-1,TRBV9,CASSVLPETEAFF,TGTGCCAGCAGCGTATTACCGGAGACTGAAGCTTTCTTT
.,few,TRBJ2-1,TRBV7-9,CASSLVGLPEQFF,TGTGCCAGCAGCTTAGTCGGCCTCCCGGAGCAGTTCTTC
TRBD1,.,TRBJ1-2,TRBV6-5,CASLRQGATSYGYTF,TGTGCCAGCCTACGCCAGGGGGCCACTAGTTACGGCTACACCTTC
TRBD2,few,TRBJ2-5,TRBV5-1,CASSFTGGPSETQYF,TGCGCCAGCAGCTTTACGGGAGGGCCCTCCGAGACCCAGTACTTC
.,.,TRBJ2-5,TRBV28,CASSFGSGGRQETQYF,TGTGCCAGCAGTTTCGGGTCGGGGGGCAGACAAGAGACCCAGTACTTC
.,.,TRBJ1-1,TRBV5-6,CASSWGDNGRSTEAFF,TGTGCCAGCAGCTGGGGGGATAACGGACGGTCCACTGAAGCTTTCTTT
TRBD1,.,TRBJ2-1,TRBV29-1,CSGGQVNNEQFF,TGCAGCGGGGGACAGGTGAACAATGAGCAGTTCTTC
TRBD1,.,TRBJ1-5,TRBV18,CASSPFSVQGFNQPQHF,TGTGCCAGCTCACCATTTTCTGTACAGGGGTTCAATCAGCCCCAGCATTTT
TRBD1,few,TRBJ2-7,TRBV28,CATTGGPYEQYF,TGTGCCACGACAGGGGGCCCCTACGAGCAGTACTTC
TRBD2,.,TRBJ2-7,TRBV9,CASGQREESREQYF,TGTGCCAGCGGGCAGCGGGAGGAATCGAGGGAGCAGTACTTC
.,.,TRBJ2-7,TRBV9,CASSPRGSEQYF,TGTGCCAGCAGCCCCCGCGGGTCCGAGCAGTACTTC
.,few,TRBJ1-4,TRBV30,CAWSVRDLGEKLFF,TGTGCCTGGAGTGTACGCGACCTGGGTGAAAAACTGTTTTTT
.,once,TRBJ1-2,TRBV6-6,CASSYSPGTDYGYTF,TGTGCCAGCAGTTACTCTCCCGGGACGGATTATGGCTACACCTTC
.,few,TRBJ2-5,TRBV18,CASSPNVGAETQYF,TGTGCCAGCTCACCAAATGTGGGGGCGGAGACCCAGTACTTC
.,many,TRBJ1-1,TRBV9,CASSVTGTLGTEAFF,TGTGCCAGCAGCGTTACTGGGACGTTGGGCACTGAAGCTTTCTTT